This is a list of T cell receptor beta chains from one sample in a study of shared clonotypes between healthy human individuals. Assay used: immunoSEQ multiplex PCR; TCRdb lists only in-frame clones, some missing. Seen here are 2,500,000 or so clones, 90% to 95% observed once, and the top ten hold over 0.12%. What was sequenced was naive CD4+ T cells sorted from blood. Receptors were obtained from a man in his late teens or twenties in good health. The CDR3 runs from the conserved cysteine through the conserved F or W. The order of the fields is V gene, D gene, J gene, clone size, CDR3 protein, CDR3 DNA. D genes are given only for firm matches. Some rows have no size entry. The others give once, few or many, or a class for an expanded clone.

TRBV5-5	NA	TRBJ1-4	NA	CASSLAEPALNEKLFF	TGTGCCAGCAGCTTGGCGGAGCCGGCCCTTAATGAAAAACTGTTTTTT
TRBV18	NA	TRBJ1-2	NA	CASSSYPLANYGYTF	TGTGCCAGCTCATCTTATCCGCTCGCTAACTATGGCTACACCTTC
TRBV28	NA	TRBJ2-7	NA	CASSSPGEGLPNEQYF	TGTGCCAGCAGTTCCCCTGGAGAGGGCCTACCCAACGAGCAGTACTTC
TRBV6-5	NA	TRBJ2-7	NA	CASSLQRGSYEQYF	TGTGCCAGCAGCCTCCAACGGGGTTCCTACGAGCAGTACTTC
TRBV2	TRBD1	TRBJ2-5	NA	CAGSETGGNRETQYF	TGTGCCGGATCAGAAACAGGGGGTAATCGGGAGACCCAGTACTTC
TRBV2	TRBD2	TRBJ2-5	NA	CASRLAGANQETQYF	TGTGCCAGCAGACTAGCGGGGGCCAACCAAGAGACCCAGTACTTC
TRBV5-1	TRBD1	TRBJ1-5	NA	CASSLEGDRNQPQHF	TGCGCCAGCAGCTTGGAGGGGGACAGAAATCAGCCCCAGCATTTT
TRBV5-4	TRBD2	TRBJ2-7	NA	CASSFSGNSYEQYF	TGTGCCAGCAGCTTTAGCGGGAACTCCTACGAGCAGTACTTC
TRBV18	NA	TRBJ1-1	NA	CASSPVYQGIGTEAFF	TGTGCCAGCTCACCCGTATATCAGGGGATCGGCACTGAAGCTTTCTTT
TRBV7-9	TRBD2	TRBJ2-5	NA	CASSLDPGGPQYF	TGTGCCAGCAGCTTAGATCCGGGAGGGCCCCAGTACTTC
TRBV30	NA	TRBJ1-2	NA	CAWSPGPNYGYTF	TGTGCCTGGAGTCCCGGGCCAAACTATGGCTACACCTTC
TRBV15	TRBD2	TRBJ2-5	NA	CATSRVSGAGTTSQETQYF	TGTGCCACCAGCAGAGTTAGCGGGGCCGGGACAACCTCCCAAGAGACCCAGTACTTC
TRBV10-2	NA	TRBJ2-5	NA	CASGWGGETQYF	TGCGCCAGCGGGTGGGGAGGAGAGACCCAGTACTTC
TRBV6-1	NA	TRBJ1-2	NA	CASTRDRVYGYTF	TGTGCCAGCACAAGGGACCGGGTCTATGGCTACACCTTC
TRBV27	NA	TRBJ1-6	NA	CASSRKRDSYNSPLHF	TGTGCCAGCAGTCGGAAACGGGACTCCTATAATTCACCCCTCCACTTT
TRBV9	NA	TRBJ2-7	NA	CASSVGPGGRSSSYEQYF	TGTGCCAGCAGCGTAGGACCCGGGGGGCGGAGTTCCTCCTACGAGCAGTACTTC
TRBV19	NA	TRBJ1-5	NA	CASSPRGRDGQPQHF	TGTGCCAGTAGCCCTCGTGGCAGGGACGGACAGCCCCAGCATTTT
TRBV29-1	TRBD2	TRBJ2-3	NA	CSVRQVAGGPDTQYF	TGCAGCGTACGACAGGTGGCGGGAGGGCCAGATACGCAGTATTTT
TRBV27	NA	TRBJ2-7	NA	CASSLRTPSYEQYF	TGTGCCAGCAGTTTACGGACACCCTCCTACGAGCAGTACTTC
TRBV7-2	NA	TRBJ2-5	NA	CASSFVMGAQETQYF	TGTGCCAGCAGCTTCGTGATGGGGGCCCAAGAGACCCAGTACTTC
TRBV27	NA	TRBJ2-3	once	CASSLVGTDTQYF	TGTGCCAGCAGTTTAGTGGGCACAGATACGCAGTATTTT
TRBV2	NA	TRBJ2-5	NA	CASRVTLSGEQYF	TGTGCCAGCAGGGTAACACTTTCGGGGGAGCAGTACTTC
TRBV2	NA	TRBJ1-2	few	CASSAAGGAWYGYTF	TGTGCCAGCAGTGCAGCGGGGGGCGCTTGGTATGGCTACACCTTC
TRBV18	NA	TRBJ2-1	NA	CASSPRSATGNEQFF	TGTGCCAGCTCACCACGGTCTGCCACCGGCAATGAGCAGTTCTTC
TRBV20-1	NA	TRBJ2-3	NA	CSASGGDTQYF	TGCAGTGCTTCCGGGGGAGATACGCAGTATTTT
TRBV30	TRBD1	TRBJ1-2	NA	CAWRGLGTARGYTF	TGTGCCTGGAGGGGATTAGGGACAGCCCGGGGCTACACCTTC
TRBV7-9	NA	TRBJ2-3	NA	CASSLYDLIGDTQYF	TGTGCCAGCAGCCTCTACGACTTGATTGGAGATACGCAGTATTTT
TRBV12-5	NA	TRBJ2-7	NA	CASGLVIWSGTEGFPYEQYF	TGTGCTAGTGGTTTGGTAATTTGGAGTGGGACGGAAGGGTTTCCCTACGAGCAGTACTTC
TRBV5-1	NA	TRBJ2-5	once	CASSPRASLGETQYF	TGCGCCAGCAGCCCGAGGGCCTCCTTGGGAGAGACCCAGTACTTC
TRBV5-6	TRBD1	TRBJ1-4	NA	CASSLKDRGAPTNEKLFF	TGTGCCAGCAGCTTGAAGGACAGGGGAGCGCCAACTAATGAAAAACTGTTTTTT
TRBV12-5	TRBD2	TRBJ2-5	NA	CASGLGTSGQETQYF	TGTGCTAGTGGTTTGGGGACTAGCGGACAAGAGACCCAGTACTTC
TRBV15	NA	TRBJ2-3	NA	CATSRDAPTQYF	TGTGCCACCAGCAGAGATGCGCCTACGCAGTATTTT
TRBV7-9	TRBD1	TRBJ2-2	few	CASSPGTGYTGELFF	TGTGCCAGCAGCCCCGGGACAGGGTACACCGGGGAGCTGTTTTTT
TRBV18	NA	TRBJ1-1	NA	CASSPTGANTEAFF	TGTGCCAGCTCACCTACAGGCGCTAACACTGAAGCTTTCTTT
TRBV10-3	NA	TRBJ1-2	NA	CAISGTSGNYGYTF	TGTGCCATCAGTGGAACCTCGGGGAACTATGGCTACACCTTC
TRBV5-6	TRBD1	TRBJ1-1	NA	CASSGRGQGTLEAFF	TGTGCCAGCAGCGGCAGGGGACAGGGAACGTTAGAAGCTTTCTTT
TRBV4-3	NA	TRBJ2-7	NA	CASSQDKGPEQYF	TGCGCCAGCAGCCAAGATAAAGGGCCCGAGCAGTACTTC
TRBV7-3	TRBD1	TRBJ1-2	NA	CASSSGQGGDYTF	TGTGCCAGCAGCTCGGGACAGGGGGGTGACTACACCTTC
TRBV5-6	TRBD2	TRBJ2-7	NA	CASSLRSSGTYPYEQYF	TGTGCCAGCAGCTTGAGATCTAGCGGGACGTACCCCTACGAGCAGTACTTC
TRBV30	NA	TRBJ1-3	NA	CAWAGLFSSSGNTIYF	TGTGCCTGGGCGGGACTCTTCTCAAGCTCTGGAAACACCATATATTTT
TRBV5-4	NA	TRBJ2-7	NA	CASSNDYRDEQYF	TGTGCCAGCAGCAACGACTACAGGGACGAGCAGTACTTC
TRBV9	NA	TRBJ2-3	NA	CASSVAPPGGGTDTQYF	TGTGCCAGCAGCGTAGCCCCGCCAGGTGGTGGCACAGATACGCAGTATTTT
TRBV6-1	TRBD1	TRBJ1-2	NA	CASRPGQGNYGYTF	TGTGCCAGCAGACCGGGACAGGGGAACTATGGCTACACCTTC
TRBV19	TRBD2	TRBJ2-7	NA	CASSKAGGPRADEQYF	TGTGCCAGTAGTAAGGCGGGGGGGCCCCGAGCCGACGAGCAGTACTTC
TRBV30	NA	TRBJ2-7	NA	CAWTRPGVKRDEQYF	TGTGCCTGGACGCGCCCTGGAGTCAAAAGGGACGAGCAGTACTTC
TRBV15	NA	TRBJ2-2	NA	CATSRGLSTGPGELFF	TGTGCCACCAGCAGGGGGCTCTCTACAGGGCCCGGGGAGCTGTTTTTT
TRBV21-1	NA	TRBJ1-4	NA	CASSKGPGVGKLFF	TGTGCCAGCAGCAAAGGGCCAGGAGTAGGGAAACTGTTTTTT
TRBV4-1	NA	TRBJ2-5	once	CASSFSPSVWETQYF	TGCGCCAGCAGTTTTTCCCCCTCAGTCTGGGAGACCCAGTACTTC
TRBV5-1	NA	TRBJ1-4	NA	CASSLGQGLEKLFF	TGCGCCAGCAGCTTGGGTCAGGGGTTAGAAAAACTGTTTTTT
TRBV18	TRBD1	TRBJ1-2	NA	CASSPGGGQTYGYTF	TGTGCCAGCTCCCCAGGGGGGGGGCAGACCTATGGCTACACCTTC
TRBV18	NA	TRBJ2-5	NA	CASSPVLTVETQYF	TGTGCCAGCTCACCTGTTTTAACGGTGGAGACCCAGTACTTC
TRBV4-3	NA	TRBJ2-1	NA	CASSQDLWTADYNEQFF	TGCGCCAGCAGCCAAGATCTGTGGACGGCCGATTACAATGAGCAGTTCTTC
TRBV11-2	TRBD1	TRBJ1-6	NA	CASRSDRGRRSPLHF	TGTGCCAGCAGATCAGACAGGGGGCGAAGGTCACCCCTCCACTTT
TRBV27	NA	TRBJ2-1	few	CASSFLAAPPDGKQFF	TGTGCCAGCAGTTTCCTTGCGGCACCCCCCGACGGTAAGCAGTTCTTC
TRBV6-5	NA	TRBJ2-2	NA	CASSTAEGTGELFF	TGTGCCAGCAGTACAGCCGAGGGCACCGGGGAGCTGTTTTTT
TRBV25-1	NA	TRBJ2-7	NA	CASSRIGDGSYEQYF	TGTGCCAGCAGTCGAATTGGGGACGGTTCCTACGAGCAGTACTTC
TRBV21-1	NA	TRBJ2-7	NA	CASSSGRDFSYEQYF	TGTGCCAGCAGCTCCGGACGGGACTTCTCCTACGAGCAGTACTTC
TRBV7-2	NA	TRBJ1-5	NA	CASSWDGNQPQHF	TGTGCCAGCAGCTGGGACGGAAATCAGCCCCAGCATTTT
TRBV4-2	TRBD1	TRBJ1-6	NA	CASRDREGGSPLHF	TGTGCCAGCAGGGACAGGGAAGGCGGTTCACCCCTCCACTTT